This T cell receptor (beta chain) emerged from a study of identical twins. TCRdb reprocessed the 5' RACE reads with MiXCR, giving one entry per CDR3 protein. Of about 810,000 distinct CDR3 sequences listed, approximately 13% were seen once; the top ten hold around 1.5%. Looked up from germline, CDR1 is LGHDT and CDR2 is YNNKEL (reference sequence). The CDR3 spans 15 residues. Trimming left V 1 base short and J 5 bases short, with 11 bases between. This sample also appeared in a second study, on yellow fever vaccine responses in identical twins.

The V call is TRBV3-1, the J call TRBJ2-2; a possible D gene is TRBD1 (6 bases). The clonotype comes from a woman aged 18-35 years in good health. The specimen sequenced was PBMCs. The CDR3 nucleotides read TGTGCCAGCAGCCAAGGCAGGGGTCGAACCGGGGAGCTGTTTTTT. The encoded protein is CASSQGRGRTGELFF.